This T cell receptor beta chain comes out of a study of blood T cell repertoires in COVID-19. Each participant's cohort was designated according to participant-reported clinical history. Sequencing was performed with immunoSEQ multiplex PCR; in TCRdb, only in-frame clones are kept and a portion is missing. The repertoire includes fewer than 250,000 clones, around 90% of them detected once, and about 7% sits in the top ten. Germline V CDR1 and CDR2: SGHTA, FQGTGA. CDR3 length: 13 amino acids. The trim removed 5 bases at V and 1 base at J, leaving 0 bases unmatched. The source of this sequence is a man aged 25-40 years in a cohort exposed to, infected with or recovered from COVID-19 (not recorded which). The source material was PBMCs or T cells enriched from blood (not recorded which). This chain joins TRBV7-3 and TRBJ1-1; TRBD1 matches 8 bases. The CDR3 nucleotides read TGTGCCAGCAGCGACAGGGGGAACACTGAAGCTTTCTTT. This codes for CASSDRGNTEAFF.